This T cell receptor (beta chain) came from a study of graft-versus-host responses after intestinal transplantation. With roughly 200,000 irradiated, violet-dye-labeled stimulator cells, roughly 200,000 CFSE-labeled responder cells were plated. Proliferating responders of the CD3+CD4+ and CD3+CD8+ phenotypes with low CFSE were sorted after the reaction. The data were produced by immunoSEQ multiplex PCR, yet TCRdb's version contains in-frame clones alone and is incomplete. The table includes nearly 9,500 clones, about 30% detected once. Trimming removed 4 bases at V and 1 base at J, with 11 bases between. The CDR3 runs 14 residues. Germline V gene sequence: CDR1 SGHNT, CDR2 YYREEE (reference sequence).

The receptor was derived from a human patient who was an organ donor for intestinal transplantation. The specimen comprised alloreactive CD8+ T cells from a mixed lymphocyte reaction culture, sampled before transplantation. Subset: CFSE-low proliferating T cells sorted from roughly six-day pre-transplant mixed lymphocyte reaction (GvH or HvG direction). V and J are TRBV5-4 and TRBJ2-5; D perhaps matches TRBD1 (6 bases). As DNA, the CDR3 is TGTGCCAGCAGCCACGACAGGTCCCAAGAGACCCAGTACTTC. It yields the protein CASSHDRSQETQYF.